This is a list of T cell receptor beta chains from one sample in a study of blood T cells in healthy people across ages. In TCRdb, the 5' RACE reads were re-called with MiXCR into one record per CDR3 protein. The sample contains 550,000 to 800,000 distinct CDR3 sequences, approximately 21% of which appear only once. Sequenced input: blood. These receptors came from a man aged 65-85 years in good health. Both conserved end residues are part of each CDR3. A D gene is named only where the DNA matches it firmly. Clone sizes are given selectively: once, few, many, or a class where the clone is expanded.

v_call: TRBV6-2/TRBV6-3; cdr3_length: 13; clone_size: NA; d_call: NA; j_call: TRBJ1-2; cdr3_nt: TGCGCCAGCAGTTATCTAAGGAGCTATGGCTACACCTTC; cdr3_aa: CASSYLRSYGYTF
v_call: TRBV25-1; cdr3_length: 14; clone_size: few; d_call: NA; j_call: TRBJ2-4; cdr3_nt: TGTGCCAGCAGTGAATGGGCAGGCAAAAACATTCAGTACTTC; cdr3_aa: CASSEWAGKNIQYF
v_call: TRBV3-1; cdr3_length: 16; clone_size: many; d_call: TRBD2; j_call: TRBJ2-2; cdr3_nt: TGTGCCAGCAGCCAAACTAGCGGGAGAAGCGCCGGGGAGCTGTTTTTT; cdr3_aa: CASSQTSGRSAGELFF
v_call: TRBV6-4; cdr3_length: 16; clone_size: NA; d_call: NA; j_call: TRBJ1-5; cdr3_nt: TGTGCCAGCACCACCATACTAGCGAACGGAGGAGATACGCAGCATTTT; cdr3_aa: CASTTILANGGDTQHF
v_call: TRBV20-1; cdr3_length: 15; clone_size: many; d_call: TRBD1; j_call: TRBJ2-7; cdr3_nt: TGCAGTGCTAGGCGGCCGGGACAGACGGTCTACGAGCAGTACTTC; cdr3_aa: CSARRPGQTVYEQYF
v_call: TRBV6-1; cdr3_length: 16; clone_size: NA; d_call: TRBD1; j_call: TRBJ1-4; cdr3_nt: TGTGCCAGCAGGGACAGGGGAGCTTCCACTAATGAAAAACTGTTTTTT; cdr3_aa: CASRDRGASTNEKLFF
v_call: TRBV3-1; cdr3_length: 16; clone_size: NA; d_call: TRBD2; j_call: TRBJ2-7; cdr3_nt: TGTGCCAGCAGCCACGAGACTAGCGGGAGAGGCTACGAGCAGTACTTC; cdr3_aa: CASSHETSGRGYEQYF
v_call: TRBV7-2; cdr3_length: 13; clone_size: few; d_call: TRBD1; j_call: TRBJ1-6; cdr3_nt: TGTGCCAGCAGCGACAGGGATAATTCACCCCTCCACTTT; cdr3_aa: CASSDRDNSPLHF
v_call: TRBV6-6; cdr3_length: 12; clone_size: NA; d_call: NA; j_call: TRBJ2-3; cdr3_nt: TGTGCCAGCAGTCCGGACTCGATGGCGCAGTACTTT; cdr3_aa: CASSPDSMAQYF
v_call: TRBV20-1; cdr3_length: 14; clone_size: few; d_call: NA; j_call: TRBJ1-1; cdr3_nt: TGCAGTGCGATACAGGGTTCGACGGACACTGAAGCTTTCTTT; cdr3_aa: CSAIQGSTDTEAFF
v_call: TRBV18; cdr3_length: 15; clone_size: NA; d_call: TRBD1; j_call: TRBJ2-1; cdr3_nt: TGTGCCAGCTCACCACCGCCGGGACAGGGGAATGAGCAGTTCTTC; cdr3_aa: CASSPPPGQGNEQFF
v_call: TRBV14; cdr3_length: 14; clone_size: few; d_call: NA; j_call: TRBJ2-1; cdr3_nt: TGTGCCAGCAGCCTCAGGATCTCCTACAATGAGCAGTTCTTC; cdr3_aa: CASSLRISYNEQFF
v_call: TRBV6-5; cdr3_length: 14; clone_size: many; d_call: NA; j_call: TRBJ2-7; cdr3_nt: TGTGCCAGCAGGGGCGAAGGGATCGCTTACGAGCAGTACTTC; cdr3_aa: CASRGEGIAYEQYF
v_call: TRBV12-3/TRBV12-4; cdr3_length: 15; clone_size: NA; d_call: NA; j_call: TRBJ1-6; cdr3_nt: TGTGCCAGCAGTTTAGCAGGGGCGAAGAATTCACCCCTCCACTTT; cdr3_aa: CASSLAGAKNSPLHF
v_call: TRBV14; cdr3_length: 13; clone_size: NA; d_call: NA; j_call: TRBJ2-7; cdr3_nt: TGTGCCAGCCGGTCGGACCCGGCAGGAGAGCAGTACTTC; cdr3_aa: CASRSDPAGEQYF
v_call: TRBV4-1; cdr3_length: 15; clone_size: few; d_call: NA; j_call: TRBJ2-5; cdr3_nt: TGCGCCAGCAGCCAACCCCTAGGACAAAAAGAGACCCAGTACTTC; cdr3_aa: CASSQPLGQKETQYF
v_call: TRBV7-9; cdr3_length: 14; clone_size: once; d_call: NA; j_call: TRBJ2-7; cdr3_nt: TGTGCCAGCACCCTCCCGGGACGGTCCCTAGAGCAGTACTTC; cdr3_aa: CASTLPGRSLEQYF
v_call: TRBV14; cdr3_length: 15; clone_size: NA; d_call: NA; j_call: TRBJ2-7; cdr3_nt: TGTGCCAGCAGCCTTTCCCGTATGGACCTCTACGAGCAGTACTTC; cdr3_aa: CASSLSRMDLYEQYF
v_call: TRBV30; cdr3_length: 13; clone_size: NA; d_call: NA; j_call: TRBJ2-5; cdr3_nt: TGTGCCTGGAGTAAGGGAGAGGGAGAGACCCAGTACTTC; cdr3_aa: CAWSKGEGETQYF
v_call: TRBV7-2; cdr3_length: 14; clone_size: NA; d_call: NA; j_call: TRBJ1-2; cdr3_nt: TGTGCCAGCAGCCCACAGGGTCGGGCGGGTGGCTACACCTTC; cdr3_aa: CASSPQGRAGGYTF
v_call: TRBV12-5; cdr3_length: 14; clone_size: few; d_call: NA; j_call: TRBJ2-2; cdr3_nt: TGTGCTAGTGGACGAAGCGGATCTACCGGGGAGCTGTTTTTT; cdr3_aa: CASGRSGSTGELFF
v_call: TRBV20-1; cdr3_length: 16; clone_size: few; d_call: NA; j_call: TRBJ1-4; cdr3_nt: TGCAGTGCTAGAGATTTTCAAGGTGGAGCGGGGGAAAAACTGTTTTTT; cdr3_aa: CSARDFQGGAGEKLFF
v_call: TRBV12-3/TRBV12-4; cdr3_length: 15; clone_size: NA; d_call: TRBD1; j_call: TRBJ2-2; cdr3_nt: TGTGCCAGCAGTCCGGACAGGGGCTACACCGGGGAGCTGTTTTTT; cdr3_aa: CASSPDRGYTGELFF
v_call: TRBV20-1; cdr3_length: 17; clone_size: few; d_call: TRBD2; j_call: TRBJ2-5; cdr3_nt: TGCAGTGCCATTCTAGCGGGAGGGCCAGTTATAGAAGAGACCCAGTACTTC; cdr3_aa: CSAILAGGPVIEETQYF
v_call: TRBV18; cdr3_length: 15; clone_size: NA; d_call: NA; j_call: TRBJ2-3; cdr3_nt: TGTGCCAGCTCACCACCTTACAGGACCACAGATACGCAGTATTTT; cdr3_aa: CASSPPYRTTDTQYF
v_call: TRBV20-1; cdr3_length: 11; clone_size: few; d_call: NA; j_call: TRBJ2-1; cdr3_nt: TGCAGTGCTAGACCCTACAATGAGCAGTTCTTC; cdr3_aa: CSARPYNEQFF
v_call: TRBV6-2/TRBV6-3; cdr3_length: 13; clone_size: NA; d_call: NA; j_call: TRBJ2-7; cdr3_nt: TGTGCCAGCAGTCACAGTGGTGGAAGCGAGCAGTACTTC; cdr3_aa: CASSHSGGSEQYF
v_call: TRBV2; cdr3_length: 13; clone_size: few; d_call: NA; j_call: TRBJ1-5; cdr3_nt: TGTGCCAGCAAGAGGGGAGGGATTCAGCCCCAGCATTTT; cdr3_aa: CASKRGGIQPQHF
v_call: TRBV6-1; cdr3_length: 15; clone_size: NA; d_call: TRBD1; j_call: TRBJ1-2; cdr3_nt: TGTGCCAGCAGTGAAGAGGACAGGGTTATTTATGGCTACACCTTC; cdr3_aa: CASSEEDRVIYGYTF
v_call: TRBV5-1; cdr3_length: 17; clone_size: few; d_call: TRBD2; j_call: TRBJ2-1; cdr3_nt: TGCGCCAGCCAAGGCGGGACTAGCGGGAGCTCCTACAATGAGCAGTTCTTC; cdr3_aa: CASQGGTSGSSYNEQFF
v_call: TRBV5-5; cdr3_length: 16; clone_size: NA; d_call: TRBD2; j_call: TRBJ2-7; cdr3_nt: TGTGCCAGCAGCTGGGGCGGTCTAGCGGGCTCCTACGAGCAGTACTTC; cdr3_aa: CASSWGGLAGSYEQYF
v_call: TRBV6-5; cdr3_length: 14; clone_size: few; d_call: NA; j_call: TRBJ2-1; cdr3_nt: TGTGCCAGCAGTTCTGTAGCGGAGGGCAATGAGCAGTTCTTC; cdr3_aa: CASSSVAEGNEQFF
v_call: TRBV10-3; cdr3_length: 16; clone_size: NA; d_call: TRBD2; j_call: TRBJ2-7; cdr3_nt: TGTGCCATCAGCGAAGGACTAGCCACCCCGGGCTACGAGCAGTACTTC; cdr3_aa: CAISEGLATPGYEQYF
v_call: TRBV7-8; cdr3_length: 16; clone_size: few; d_call: TRBD2; j_call: TRBJ2-1; cdr3_nt: TGTGCCAGCAGCTTGGTTGGGGGAGGGCTTACCAATGAGCAGTTCTTC; cdr3_aa: CASSLVGGGLTNEQFF
v_call: TRBV20-1; cdr3_length: 15; clone_size: many; d_call: TRBD2; j_call: TRBJ2-5; cdr3_nt: TGCAGTGCTAGACCCAGCGGGAGGGCCAGGGAGACCCAGTACTTC; cdr3_aa: CSARPSGRARETQYF
v_call: TRBV20-1; cdr3_length: 13; clone_size: NA; d_call: NA; j_call: TRBJ2-1; cdr3_nt: TGCAGTGCCACCCGGCAGGCCTACAATGAGCAGTTCTTC; cdr3_aa: CSATRQAYNEQFF
v_call: TRBV4-1; cdr3_length: 15; clone_size: NA; d_call: NA; j_call: TRBJ2-2; cdr3_nt: TGCGCCAGCAGCCAAGGTCACGGGAACACCGGGGAGCTGTTTTTT; cdr3_aa: CASSQGHGNTGELFF
v_call: TRBV6-6; cdr3_length: 12; clone_size: NA; d_call: TRBD1; j_call: TRBJ2-7; cdr3_nt: TGTGCCAGCACAGGGGGCGACTACGAGCAGTACTTC; cdr3_aa: CASTGGDYEQYF
v_call: TRBV5-1; cdr3_length: 17; clone_size: NA; d_call: NA; j_call: TRBJ1-2; cdr3_nt: TGCGCCAGCAGCTTGGACCCCCGGGAGCTAATGTTCTATGGCTACACCTTC; cdr3_aa: CASSLDPRELMFYGYTF
v_call: TRBV7-9; cdr3_length: 17; clone_size: NA; d_call: TRBD1; j_call: TRBJ2-5; cdr3_nt: TGTGCCAGCACGTTGCCGGGGCAGGGGGCCCCTCAAGAGACCCAGTACTTC; cdr3_aa: CASTLPGQGAPQETQYF
v_call: TRBV6-2/TRBV6-3; cdr3_length: 16; clone_size: NA; d_call: TRBD2; j_call: TRBJ2-1; cdr3_nt: TGTGCCAGCAGCGGGACTAGCGGGAGGTTCGTCAATGAGCAGTTCTTC; cdr3_aa: CASSGTSGRFVNEQFF
v_call: TRBV4-2; cdr3_length: 15; clone_size: NA; d_call: NA; j_call: TRBJ2-2; cdr3_nt: TGTGCCAGCAGCCAAGATCCGAGGGCGGCCGGGGAGCTGTTTTTT; cdr3_aa: CASSQDPRAAGELFF
v_call: TRBV19; cdr3_length: 15; clone_size: NA; d_call: NA; j_call: TRBJ2-2; cdr3_nt: TGTGCCAGTAGATGGGTAACAGGGACGGCCGGGGAGCTGTTTTTT; cdr3_aa: CASRWVTGTAGELFF
v_call: TRBV7-9; cdr3_length: 15; clone_size: few; d_call: NA; j_call: TRBJ2-3; cdr3_nt: TGTGCCAGCAGCTTAGGAGGGAATTTGGCAGATACGCAGTATTTT; cdr3_aa: CASSLGGNLADTQYF
v_call: TRBV7-6; cdr3_length: 15; clone_size: few; d_call: TRBD2; j_call: TRBJ2-7; cdr3_nt: TGTGCCAGCAGCTCTCGGCCTAGCGGCTCCTACGAGCAGTACTTC; cdr3_aa: CASSSRPSGSYEQYF
v_call: TRBV7-8; cdr3_length: 17; clone_size: NA; d_call: NA; j_call: TRBJ2-6; cdr3_nt: TGCGCCAGCTCGATTCCGGGACCCTTTTCTGGGGCCAACGTCCTGACTTTC; cdr3_aa: CASSIPGPFSGANVLTF
v_call: TRBV25-1; cdr3_length: 14; clone_size: NA; d_call: TRBD1; j_call: TRBJ1-2; cdr3_nt: TGTGCCAGCAGTGATCCCGGGACAGGAAGTGGCTACACCTTC; cdr3_aa: CASSDPGTGSGYTF
v_call: TRBV21-1; cdr3_length: 17; clone_size: NA; d_call: NA; j_call: TRBJ2-6; cdr3_nt: TGTGCCAGCAGCAAAGGGGACAGCCCATCTGGAGCCAACGTCCTGACTTTC; cdr3_aa: CASSKGDSPSGANVLTF
v_call: TRBV28; cdr3_length: 14; clone_size: NA; d_call: NA; j_call: TRBJ2-7; cdr3_nt: TGTGCCAGCAGCGTTTCCGGACGGACCTACGAGCAGTACTTC; cdr3_aa: CASSVSGRTYEQYF
v_call: TRBV20-1; cdr3_length: 16; clone_size: NA; d_call: TRBD2; j_call: TRBJ2-5; cdr3_nt: TGCAGTGCTAGGCGCCTAGCGGGAGGGCCCGTTGAGACCCAGTACTTC; cdr3_aa: CSARRLAGGPVETQYF
v_call: TRBV9; cdr3_length: 13; clone_size: NA; d_call: NA; j_call: TRBJ2-1; cdr3_nt: TGTGCCAGCAGCTTACGCTTCCTCAATGAGCAGTTCTTC; cdr3_aa: CASSLRFLNEQFF
v_call: TRBV7-9; cdr3_length: 15; clone_size: NA; d_call: NA; j_call: TRBJ1-3; cdr3_nt: TGTGCCAGCAGCCGGGGGGCAGGGGATGGAAACACCATATATTTT; cdr3_aa: CASSRGAGDGNTIYF
v_call: TRBV7-2; cdr3_length: 12; clone_size: NA; d_call: TRBD1; j_call: TRBJ1-1; cdr3_nt: TGTGCCAGCAGCTTAAGGACAGGGTTGGCTTTCTTT; cdr3_aa: CASSLRTGLAFF
v_call: TRBV25-1; cdr3_length: 11; clone_size: NA; d_call: NA; j_call: TRBJ2-7; cdr3_nt: TGTGCCAGCAGTCGGCAGGGCGAGCAGTACTTC; cdr3_aa: CASSRQGEQYF
v_call: TRBV20-1; cdr3_length: 16; clone_size: few; d_call: NA; j_call: TRBJ1-6; cdr3_nt: TGCAGTGCTACTCCCCTTAGACAGGCCAAAAATTCACCCCTCCACTTT; cdr3_aa: CSATPLRQAKNSPLHF